This entry features one T cell receptor beta chain sequence. This CDR3 spans 15 amino acids. Germline V lookup: CDR1 LGHDT, CDR2 YNNKEL (reference sequence). Trimming pared 1 base from V and 3 bases from J, leaving 12 bases between. There were TCR beta CDR3 regions amplified from RNA transcripts. The HTBI primer set drove a first-round RT-PCR of the TCR CDR3. Via MiXCR, TCRdb re-called the multiplex PCR reads, giving one row per CDR3 protein. In the table there are fewer than 650,000 distinct CDR3 sequences, roughly 13% of which are singletons. These data come from a study of T cells in Graves' hyperthyroidism and ophthalmopathy. Diagnosing involved the use of clinical symptoms, serum thyroxine and TRAb, thyroid ultrasound and orbital computed tomography. Sample collection date corresponds to first hyperthyroidism diagnosis, prior to any ophthalmopathy symptoms.

The sequenced sample was blood. J is TRBJ1-2 and V is TRBV3-1; a weak D match, TRBD1 (6 bases). The TCR comes from a woman under 40 with Graves' hyperthyroidism that later progressed to Graves' ophthalmopathy. CDR3 nucleotide sequence: TGTGCCAGCAGCCAAGGGCGACAGGCTGACTATGGCTACACCTTC. This encodes CASSQGRQADYGYTF.